The 18 T cell receptor beta chains in this list originate from one sample, sequenced in a study of beta chain features in type 1 diabetes. Antigen specificity for these receptors is unknown. Regarding the study as a whole: Moderately but significantly shorter TCRB CDR3s were found in Type 1 diabetes patients in all four CD4+ subsets.

Of the isolated RNA, all was reverse transcribed, and so the sequenced material was expressed TCRB transcripts. Sequencing used immunoSEQ multiplex PCR; TCRdb keeps in-frame clones, though not all of them. Counted here are tens of thousands of clones, 45% to 50% occurring once; the ten biggest clones make up roughly 0.7%. The sequencing sample was made of central memory CD4+ T cells from blood. The receptors come from a man between 25 and 39 years old with type 1 diabetes.

The chain joins TRBV11-2 to TRBJ1-2, with 7 bases identical to TRBD1. The V and J ends lost 6 bases and 7 bases, in that order; junction bases with no gene match: 8. The germline V gene has CDR1 SGHAT and CDR2 FQNNGV. The CDR3 has 13 amino acids. CDR3 residues: CASRMGTEGGYTF. The DNA of the CDR3 is TGTGCCAGCAGGATGGGGACAGAGGGTGGCTACACCTTC.

V is TRBV29-1 and J is TRBJ1-1, with D possibly being TRBD1 (5 bases). The CDR3 consists of 14 residues. Germline-derived CDR1 and CDR2 are SQVTM and ANQGSEA. The V gene lost 0 bases and the J gene lost 6 bases, with 14 bases spanning the gap. The CDR3 protein is CSVEDLDNGAEAFF. DNA of the CDR3: TGCAGCGTTGAAGATTTGGACAACGGCGCTGAAGCTTTCTTT.

This clone was detected only a few times. The chain carries TRBV5-5 and TRBJ2-1; D unresolved. Trimming took off 0 bases at V and 2 bases at J, with 12 bases between the two ends. Looked up from germline, CDR1 is SGHKS and CDR2 is YYEKEE (reference sequence). The CDR3 consists of 16 residues. The CDR3: CASSLEAGYPYNEQFF. The CDR3 DNA is TGTGCCAGCAGCTTGGAGGCAGGTTATCCCTACAATGAGCAGTTCTTC.

The table lists this clone with a count of one. This sequence joins TRBV7-9 and TRBJ2-3; the D gene is possibly TRBD2 (6 bases). Germline V gene lookup returns CDR1 SEHNR and CDR2 FQNEAQ (reference sequence). V was cut by 0 bases and J by 4 bases, with 11 bases left in between. CDR3 length equals 15 residues. CDR3 in amino acids: CASSLAGGGSDTQYF. The CDR3 bases are TGTGCCAGCAGCTTAGCGGGAGGAGGTTCAGATACGCAGTATTTT. The full variable domain, rest sourced from reference TRBV7-9 and TRBJ2-3, is DTGVSQNPRHKITKRGQNVTFRCDPISEHNRLYWYRQTLGQGPEFLTYFQNEAQLEKSRLLSDRFSAERPKGSFSTLEIQRTEQGDSAMYLCASSLAGGGSDTQYFGPGTRLTVL.

The gene calls are TRBV10-3 and TRBJ1-1; D is possibly TRBD1 (6 bases). Trimming removed 2 bases from V and 4 bases from J, with 17 bases in between. The CDR3 totals 16 residues. The V gene's germline CDR1 is ENHRY and CDR2 SYGVKD. The CDR3 DNA reads as TGTGCCATCAGTGAGCCCTCAGGGGCAAGGGGCACTGAAGCTTTCTTT. This translates into CAISEPSGARGTEAFF.

The rearrangement uses TRBV18 and TRBJ2-3; D not resolved. Germline CDR1 and CDR2: KGHSH and LQKENI. V was clipped by 4 bases and J by 4 bases, with 9 bases between them. The CDR3 has 13 residues. The CDR3 loop is CASSLSQADTQYF. As DNA, the CDR3 is TGTGCCAGCTCACTCTCGCAGGCAGATACGCAGTATTTT.

The rearrangement uses TRBV4-2 and TRBJ2-5, with TRBD1 identical over 7 bases. The germline V gene encodes CDR1 LGHNA and CDR2 YNFKEQ. The CDR3 runs to 15 residues. V lost 3 bases and J lost 3; bases outside the gene matches: 7. CDR3 nucleotides: TGTGCCAGCAGCCAGAGCGACAGGGAGAAAGAGACCCAGTACTTC. This sequence encodes CASSQSDREKETQYF.

The V gene is TRBV21-1, the J gene TRBJ1-5. TRBV21-1 is an annotated pseudogene. This CDR3 is built from 17 residues. CDR3: CASSKALGREDNQPQHF. In DNA form, the CDR3 reads TGTGCCAGCAGCAAAGCGCTCGGTCGGGAGGACAATCAGCCCCAGCATTTT.

This clone was seen a handful of times. This chain connects TRBV29-1 to TRBJ1-1; 8 bases align to TRBD1. Germline V lookup: CDR1 SQVTM, CDR2 ANQGSEA. Trimming at V came to 6 bases and at J to 1 base, leaving 10 bases not matched to a gene. This CDR3 is 15 amino acids long. The CDR3 protein is CSVYRGSGANTEAFF. The CDR3 DNA sequence: TGCAGCGTGTACAGGGGGTCAGGGGCGAACACTGAAGCTTTCTTT. The full variable domain, completed using reference TRBV29-1 and TRBJ1-1, is SAVISQKPSRDICQRGTSLTIQCQVDSQVTMMFWYRQQPGQSLTLIATANQGSEATYESGFVIDKFPISRPNLTFSTLTVSNMSPEDSSIYLCSVYRGSGANTEAFFGQGTRLTVV.

This chain uses TRBV18 with TRBJ2-7, with 9 bases lining up with TRBD1. Germline V gene sequence: CDR1 KGHSH, CDR2 LQKENI. V shed 5 bases, J shed 2 bases, and the junction held 7 bases outside the gene matches. This CDR3 comprises 15 residues. CDR3 DNA: TGTGCCAGCTCATCGGGACAGGGAGGCGCCTACGAGCAGTACTTC. Its translation: CASSSGQGGAYEQYF.

This chain connects TRBV2 to TRBJ1-1; D gene ambiguous. The V gene lost 2 bases and the J gene lost 7 bases, with 8 bases spanning the gap. CDR1 is SNHLY and CDR2 is FYNNEI in the germline V gene. This CDR3 region has 12 residues. The CDR3 loop is CASSETVHEAFF. CDR3 nucleotides: TGTGCCAGCAGTGAAACAGTACATGAAGCTTTCTTT.

V gene TRBV29-1 combines with J gene TRBJ1-1; TRBD1 aligns across 7 bases. Trimming took 6 bases from V and 4 from J; bases not matched to a gene: 8. This CDR3 has 13 amino acids. The germline V gene has CDR1 SQVTM and CDR2 ANQGSEA. CDR3 region: CSVRQGEGTEAFF. In DNA form, the CDR3 reads TGCAGCGTCCGACAGGGTGAGGGCACTGAAGCTTTCTTT.

V is TRBV5-1 and J is TRBJ2-5; no clear D. The germline V and J ends were trimmed by 2 bases and 0 bases, with 2 bases remaining between them. The germline V gene encodes CDR1 SGHRS and CDR2 YFSETQ. The CDR3 sequence is 12 residues long. The CDR3, as DNA: TGCGCCAGCAGCTTTAACCAAGAGACCCAGTACTTC. Protein sequence: CASSFNQETQYF.

This clone turned up a few times. The chain employs TRBV5-1 and TRBJ2-1; D perhaps matches TRBD2 (5 bases). Germline CDR1 and CDR2: SGHRS and YFSETQ. Trimming took 5 bases from V and 5 from J, leaving 8 bases between them. The CDR3 spans 12 residues. As DNA, the CDR3 is TGCGCCAGCAGATCCGGGAACAATGAGCAGTTCTTC. Encoded protein: CASRSGNNEQFF.

This clone has a single count. The chain links TRBV28 to TRBJ1-2, with 8 nucleotides matching TRBD1. The germline gives CDR1 MDHEN, CDR2 SYDVKM. The CDR3 contains 13 residues. Unmatched junction bases numbered 6, after V lost 4 bases and J lost 8 bases. In DNA, the CDR3 is TGTGCCAGCAGTTCTGGACAGGGAGGAGGCTACACCTTC. It translates to CASSSGQGGGYTF.

There are a few counts of this clone. At the DNA level, this CDR3 is encoded by other sequences in the same sample as well. The rearrangement joins TRBV7-9 to TRBJ1-1, with D perhaps TRBD1 (6 bases). The CDR3 is 14 residues long. CDR1 SEHNR and CDR2 FQNEAQ come from the germline V gene (reference sequence). Trimming removed 1 base from V and 4 bases from J, with 10 bases in between. The CDR3 DNA is TGTGCCAGCAGCTTAGGGCAGGGGAGCACTGAAGCTTTCTTT. It codes for CASSLGQGSTEAFF.

J is TRBJ1-2 and V is TRBV4-1, with D uncertain. Trimming cost V 5 bases and J 2 bases, with 12 bases left between them. The CDR3 has 14 residues. Looked up from germline, CDR1 is MGHRA and CDR2 is YSYEKL. CDR3 in DNA: TGCGCCAGCAGCAAAGGAACGGGGAACTATGGCTACACCTTC. Amino acid sequence: CASSKGTGNYGYTF.

This rearrangement joins TRBV6-5 to TRBJ1-6; D is unresolved. Germline V gene sequence: CDR1 MNHEY, CDR2 SVGAGI. The CDR3 is made up of 13 amino acids. V dropped 0 bases and J dropped 8 bases, with 5 bases sitting between them. DNA of the CDR3: TGTGCCAGCAGTTACTCGAGAGATTCACCCCTCCACTTT. It is translated as CASSYSRDSPLHF.